This T cell receptor (beta chain) is from a study of T cell responses to AZD1222 COVID-19 vaccine. The CDR3 length is 14 residues. Trimming stripped 3 bases from V and 0 bases from J, with 7 bases between. CDR1 and CDR2 (germline): MRHNA, SNTAGT. A note on this clone: Its target is not known.

Study results and limitations: Baseline serology detected seropositivity in only five or six AZD1222 recipients. In the spike-specific TCR repertoire, nearly half reportedly target unmutated variant regions. Donor demographics were predominantly white British with a female majority; clonal diversity may be underestimated.

TCRdb keeps only in-frame clones here, not all; method: immunoSEQ multiplex PCR. The data hold 150,000 or so clones, with 75% to 95% observed a single time. The rearrangement uses TRBV6-4 and TRBJ2-3, with D unresolved. The origin of this receptor is an adult in good health. The specimen was peripheral blood, collected on day 0 of AZD1222 vaccination. Here the CDR3 DNA reads TGTGCCAGCAGTGAAGGCCTCAGCACAGATACGCAGTATTTT. This encodes CASSEGLSTDTQYF.